These T cell receptor beta chains were read from a single sample in a study of spatial heterogeneity in lung cancer. TCRdb reprocessed the 5' RACE reads via MiXCR and lists one record per CDR3 protein. The sample carries about 17,000 distinct CDR3 sequences, about a fifth recorded once. The sample was PBMCs, taken at surgery. The receptors were gathered from a female donor with early-stage non-small cell lung cancer. The CDR3 runs from the conserved cysteine through the conserved F or W. D genes are given only for firm matches. Size tells how often a clone was seen (once, few, many) or the class of an expanded clone, and some rows leave it out.

clone size: many
J gene: TRBJ2-1
D gene: TRBD1
V gene: TRBV15
CDR3 DNA: TGTGCCACCAGCAGAGGGACAGGGGGTATTTTGAATGAGCAGTTCTTC
CDR3 protein: CATSRGTGGILNEQFF

clone size: many
J gene: TRBJ2-4
D gene: .
V gene: TRBV19
CDR3 DNA: TGTGCCAGTAGTATGTGGCGGGACGAAAACATTCAGTACTTC
CDR3 protein: CASSMWRDENIQYF

clone size: many
J gene: TRBJ2-5
D gene: .
V gene: TRBV4-1
CDR3 DNA: TGCGCCAGCAGCCAAGTTCACCAAGAGACCCAGTACTTC
CDR3 protein: CASSQVHQETQYF

clone size: medium-sized
J gene: TRBJ2-7
D gene: TRBD1
V gene: TRBV19
CDR3 DNA: TGTGCCACCAAACCTAAGGCGACAGGGTTTAAGCAGTACTTC
CDR3 protein: CATKPKATGFKQYF

clone size: .
J gene: TRBJ2-1
D gene: TRBD2
V gene: TRBV4-2
CDR3 DNA: TGTGCCAGCAGCCAAGATCCTAGCGGGGGGCGTTACAATGAGCAGTTCTTC
CDR3 protein: CASSQDPSGGRYNEQFF

clone size: .
J gene: TRBJ2-2
D gene: .
V gene: TRBV6-2/TRBV6-3
CDR3 DNA: TGTGCCAGCAGGACTCTCGGGTCTCACACCGGGGAGCTGTTTTTT
CDR3 protein: CASRTLGSHTGELFF

clone size: many
J gene: TRBJ1-5
D gene: .
V gene: TRBV29-1
CDR3 DNA: TGCAGCGTTGAAGAGGGGCGCAATCAGCCCCAGCATTTT
CDR3 protein: CSVEEGRNQPQHF

clone size: few
J gene: TRBJ1-6
D gene: .
V gene: TRBV2
CDR3 DNA: TGTGCCAGCACTAAAACAGGGTACAATTCACCCCTCCACTTT
CDR3 protein: CASTKTGYNSPLHF

clone size: .
J gene: TRBJ1-5
D gene: .
V gene: TRBV28
CDR3 DNA: TGTGCCAGCAGTTTCGGGGGTCAGCCCCAGCATTTT
CDR3 protein: CASSFGGQPQHF

clone size: many
J gene: TRBJ2-7
D gene: TRBD1
V gene: TRBV29-1
CDR3 DNA: TGCAGCGTTTATCTCCGGGACAGCTCCTACGAGCAGTACTTC
CDR3 protein: CSVYLRDSSYEQYF

clone size: many
J gene: TRBJ2-1
D gene: .
V gene: TRBV20-1
CDR3 DNA: TGCAGTGCACGTCGGTATCCCTCCTACAATGAGCAGTTCTTC
CDR3 protein: CSARRYPSYNEQFF

clone size: .
J gene: TRBJ1-4
D gene: .
V gene: TRBV18
CDR3 DNA: TGTGCCAGCTCACCCCGGGGTGGGGATAATGAAAAACTGTTTTTT
CDR3 protein: CASSPRGGDNEKLFF

clone size: many
J gene: TRBJ2-7
D gene: TRBD2
V gene: TRBV7-2
CDR3 DNA: TGTGCCAGCAGCCGAGGGCGGGAGGGTCACTACGAGCAGTACTTC
CDR3 protein: CASSRGREGHYEQYF

clone size: .
J gene: TRBJ2-2
D gene: .
V gene: TRBV5-1
CDR3 DNA: TGCGCCAGCAGCTTGGGCAGGGTCCCCGGGGAGCTGTTTTTT
CDR3 protein: CASSLGRVPGELFF

clone size: many
J gene: TRBJ2-6
D gene: .
V gene: TRBV9
CDR3 DNA: TGTGCCAGCAGCCGTCCGGGGCGCTCTGGGGCCAACGTCCTGACTTTC
CDR3 protein: CASSRPGRSGANVLTF

clone size: many
J gene: TRBJ2-1
D gene: TRBD2
V gene: TRBV5-4
CDR3 DNA: TGTGCCAGCAGCGTATCCGGGACTAGCAACGAGCAGTTCTTC
CDR3 protein: CASSVSGTSNEQFF

clone size: few
J gene: TRBJ2-5
D gene: TRBD1
V gene: TRBV7-2
CDR3 DNA: TGTGCCAGCAGCTTAGCTTCTACAGGGGGAGAGACCCAGTACTTC
CDR3 protein: CASSLASTGGETQYF

clone size: many
J gene: TRBJ2-4
D gene: TRBD2
V gene: TRBV12-3/TRBV12-4
CDR3 DNA: TGTGCCAGCAGCAGACTAGCGGGGTCGGTGCTGGCCAAAAACATTCAGTACTTC
CDR3 protein: CASSRLAGSVLAKNIQYF

clone size: medium-sized
J gene: TRBJ2-7
D gene: .
V gene: TRBV7-9
CDR3 DNA: TGTGCCAGCAGCTTCAGTAGCAGGGACTACGAGCAGTACTTC
CDR3 protein: CASSFSSRDYEQYF

clone size: .
J gene: TRBJ2-3
D gene: TRBD1
V gene: TRBV6-2/TRBV6-3
CDR3 DNA: TGTGCCAGCAGTTCTAGGACAGGGAAGCCAGATACGCAGTATTTT
CDR3 protein: CASSSRTGKPDTQYF

clone size: .
J gene: TRBJ2-3
D gene: TRBD2
V gene: TRBV15
CDR3 DNA: TGTGCCACCAGCAGAGACAAGGGCGGGGGAGATACGCAGTATTTT
CDR3 protein: CATSRDKGGGDTQYF

clone size: .
J gene: TRBJ2-7
D gene: .
V gene: TRBV6-2/TRBV6-3
CDR3 DNA: TGTGCCAGCAGTTACGGGGGCCCTGGATCCTACGAGCAGTACTTC
CDR3 protein: CASSYGGPGSYEQYF

clone size: medium-sized
J gene: TRBJ2-1
D gene: TRBD1
V gene: TRBV28
CDR3 DNA: TGTGCCAGCAGTTCCGGGACAGCATACTACAATGAGCAGTTCTTC
CDR3 protein: CASSSGTAYYNEQFF

clone size: many
J gene: TRBJ2-7
D gene: .
V gene: TRBV28
CDR3 DNA: TGTGCCAGCAGTCCCCGCGGTAGGACCTACGAGCAGTACTTC
CDR3 protein: CASSPRGRTYEQYF

clone size: many
J gene: TRBJ2-3
D gene: .
V gene: TRBV9
CDR3 DNA: TGTGCCAGCAGCGTAGAGTTCGGGGTGGCTACGCAGTATTTT
CDR3 protein: CASSVEFGVATQYF

clone size: many
J gene: TRBJ2-1
D gene: .
V gene: TRBV9
CDR3 DNA: TGTGCCAGCAGCGTAATGGGGACGGAAGGGGATGAGCAGTTCTTC
CDR3 protein: CASSVMGTEGDEQFF

clone size: .
J gene: TRBJ2-7
D gene: TRBD2
V gene: TRBV28
CDR3 DNA: TGTGCCAGCAGTTTAAGCGGGAGTAACTACGAGCAGTACTTC
CDR3 protein: CASSLSGSNYEQYF

clone size: medium-sized
J gene: TRBJ2-7
D gene: TRBD2
V gene: TRBV4-3
CDR3 DNA: TGCGCCAGCAGCCAAGATCGACTAGCGCCATATGGGCAGTACTTC
CDR3 protein: CASSQDRLAPYGQYF

clone size: many
J gene: TRBJ2-7
D gene: TRBD2
V gene: TRBV4-3
CDR3 DNA: TGCGCCAGCAGCCAAGTTCTGAGCGGGAGCCCACCTGACGAGCAGTACTTC
CDR3 protein: CASSQVLSGSPPDEQYF

clone size: .
J gene: TRBJ2-7
D gene: TRBD1
V gene: TRBV12-3/TRBV12-4
CDR3 DNA: TGTGCCAGCAGTTCGACAGGGGACTTTACCTACGAGCAGTACTTC
CDR3 protein: CASSSTGDFTYEQYF

clone size: few
J gene: TRBJ1-6
D gene: .
V gene: TRBV11-3
CDR3 DNA: TGTGCCAGCAGTTTTGGGAGGATGGGATCACCCCTCCACTTT
CDR3 protein: CASSFGRMGSPLHF

clone size: few
J gene: TRBJ2-3
D gene: .
V gene: TRBV6-5
CDR3 DNA: TGTGCCAGCAGTAGGGACAACACAGATACGCAGTATTTT
CDR3 protein: CASSRDNTDTQYF

clone size: many
J gene: TRBJ1-1
D gene: .
V gene: TRBV20-1
CDR3 DNA: TGCAGTGCTGACCGCGGGACCGAGAACACTGAAGCTTTCTTT
CDR3 protein: CSADRGTENTEAFF

clone size: many
J gene: TRBJ2-7
D gene: .
V gene: TRBV6-5
CDR3 DNA: TGTGCCAGCAGTAACAGACTCCACGAGCAGTACTTC
CDR3 protein: CASSNRLHEQYF

clone size: many
J gene: TRBJ2-7
D gene: TRBD2
V gene: TRBV7-2
CDR3 DNA: TGTGCCAGCAGCTTAACGGCGGGGGACGAGCAGTACTTC
CDR3 protein: CASSLTAGDEQYF

clone size: .
J gene: TRBJ2-1
D gene: .
V gene: TRBV5-4
CDR3 DNA: TGTGCCAGCAGCCTAAGGACTCTTGCCTACAATGAGCAGTTCTTC
CDR3 protein: CASSLRTLAYNEQFF

clone size: many
J gene: TRBJ1-6
D gene: .
V gene: TRBV11-2
CDR3 DNA: TGTGCCAGCAGCCTACAGGCAGGGGTCAAAAATTCACCCCTCCACTTT
CDR3 protein: CASSLQAGVKNSPLHF

clone size: many
J gene: TRBJ1-5
D gene: TRBD1
V gene: TRBV7-2
CDR3 DNA: TGTGCCAGCAGCTGGGACAGGGCGAGCAATCAGCCCCAGCATTTT
CDR3 protein: CASSWDRASNQPQHF

clone size: many
J gene: TRBJ1-4
D gene: .
V gene: TRBV20-1
CDR3 DNA: TGCAGTGCGCGCCAACCAGGGACTGGTGAAAAACTGTTTTTT
CDR3 protein: CSARQPGTGEKLFF

clone size: many
J gene: TRBJ2-5
D gene: .
V gene: TRBV27
CDR3 DNA: TGTGCCAGCAGTCCCGCGTCAGGGACCCAGTACTTC
CDR3 protein: CASSPASGTQYF

clone size: many
J gene: TRBJ2-7
D gene: .
V gene: TRBV6-5
CDR3 DNA: TGTGCCAGCAGTTACGAGGACGAGCAGTACTTC
CDR3 protein: CASSYEDEQYF

clone size: many
J gene: TRBJ2-7
D gene: .
V gene: TRBV7-9
CDR3 DNA: TGTGCCAGCAGCTTAGTAAACCTCTACGAGCAGTACTTC
CDR3 protein: CASSLVNLYEQYF

clone size: medium-sized
J gene: TRBJ1-5
D gene: .
V gene: TRBV12-3/TRBV12-4
CDR3 DNA: TGTGCCAGCAGTTGGCAGGATAGGGACCAGCCCCAGCATTTT
CDR3 protein: CASSWQDRDQPQHF

clone size: many
J gene: TRBJ2-7
D gene: TRBD1
V gene: TRBV6-2/TRBV6-3
CDR3 DNA: TGTGCCAGCAGTGGTTTGACAGGGAACTCCTACGAGCAGTACTTC
CDR3 protein: CASSGLTGNSYEQYF

clone size: many
J gene: TRBJ2-1
D gene: TRBD2
V gene: TRBV28
CDR3 DNA: TGTGCCAGCAGTTTCGCGGGAGGGGTAAATGAGCAGTTCTTC
CDR3 protein: CASSFAGGVNEQFF

clone size: many
J gene: TRBJ1-2
D gene: TRBD1
V gene: TRBV20-1
CDR3 DNA: TGCAGTGCTAGAGCCGGACAGGGGGGCTATGGCTACACCTTC
CDR3 protein: CSARAGQGGYGYTF

clone size: .
J gene: TRBJ2-6
D gene: .
V gene: TRBV27
CDR3 DNA: TGTGCCAGTTGGGACCGCCACTCTGGGGCCAACGTCCTGACTTTC
CDR3 protein: CASWDRHSGANVLTF

clone size: .
J gene: TRBJ1-2
D gene: TRBD1
V gene: TRBV12-3/TRBV12-4
CDR3 DNA: TGTGCCAGCAGGTCAGGAGGGACAGGGGGATACTATGGCTACACCTTC
CDR3 protein: CASRSGGTGGYYGYTF

clone size: medium-sized
J gene: TRBJ1-2
D gene: TRBD1
V gene: TRBV12-3/TRBV12-4
CDR3 DNA: TGTGCCAGCAGTTTTCGAGGGGGCGCCGACTATGGCTACACCTTC
CDR3 protein: CASSFRGGADYGYTF

clone size: medium-sized
J gene: TRBJ2-7
D gene: .
V gene: TRBV13
CDR3 DNA: TGTGCCAGCAGCTTAGTTGCTGGATTCGAGCAGTACTTC
CDR3 protein: CASSLVAGFEQYF

clone size: many
J gene: TRBJ2-2
D gene: .
V gene: TRBV20-1
CDR3 DNA: TGCAGTGCGCAGGGGCTAGCCATACTCCCCGGGGAGCTGTTTTTT
CDR3 protein: CSAQGLAILPGELFF

clone size: many
J gene: TRBJ1-6
D gene: TRBD1
V gene: TRBV4-3
CDR3 DNA: TGCGCCAGCAGCCAAGATTTACCGGGACAGGAGAACCTATTTGGTAATTCACCCCTCCACTTT
CDR3 protein: CASSQDLPGQENLFGNSPLHF

clone size: many
J gene: TRBJ1-5
D gene: .
V gene: TRBV6-2/TRBV6-3
CDR3 DNA: TGTGCCGTCGGGGAATTCAATCAGCCCCAGCATTTT
CDR3 protein: CAVGEFNQPQHF

clone size: many
J gene: TRBJ2-7
D gene: .
V gene: TRBV11-2
CDR3 DNA: TGTGCCAGCAGCTGGGCTACCACCCCTGGGGAGGAGCAGTACTTC
CDR3 protein: CASSWATTPGEEQYF

clone size: many
J gene: TRBJ1-1
D gene: .
V gene: TRBV27
CDR3 DNA: TGTGCCAGCAGTTTGGGCAGGGGAGGCTCTGAAGCTTTCTTT
CDR3 protein: CASSLGRGGSEAFF

clone size: few
J gene: TRBJ2-1
D gene: TRBD2
V gene: TRBV11-3
CDR3 DNA: TGTGCCAGCAGCTCGCCTAGCGGGAGGGCGGGAATCTATGAGCAGTTCTTC
CDR3 protein: CASSSPSGRAGIYEQFF

clone size: many
J gene: TRBJ2-7
D gene: .
V gene: TRBV7-9
CDR3 DNA: TGTGCCAGCAGCTCCCGGGGCCAAGGGGGTTCCTACGAGCAGTACTTC
CDR3 protein: CASSSRGQGGSYEQYF

clone size: many
J gene: TRBJ1-2
D gene: TRBD1
V gene: TRBV28
CDR3 DNA: TGTGCCAGCAAGCGGATTGGGACAGGGGGCTTGGGCTACACCTTC
CDR3 protein: CASKRIGTGGLGYTF

clone size: .
J gene: TRBJ2-5
D gene: TRBD2
V gene: TRBV7-2
CDR3 DNA: TGTGCCAGCAGCTTACAGCTAGCGGGAGAGACCCAGTACTTC
CDR3 protein: CASSLQLAGETQYF

clone size: .
J gene: TRBJ2-3
D gene: .
V gene: TRBV10-3
CDR3 DNA: TGTGCCATCAGTGAAGGGAGGACCACAGATACGCAGTATTTT
CDR3 protein: CAISEGRTTDTQYF